The T cell receptor (beta chain) described here comes from a study of CD4+ T cells in melanoma. Study results and caveats: Reportedly, melanoma neoantigen-specific CD4+ T cells showed varied differentiation states.

As to this clone: Its antigen is still unknown.

The assay was immunoSEQ multiplex PCR, and TCRdb's table has in-frame clones only and misses some. This repertoire shows roughly 20,000 clones, over 70% found once; its top ten account for about 4%. The CDR3 spans 16 residues. V lost 5 bases, J lost 7 bases, and 9 bases stayed unmatched. Germline V CDR1 and CDR2: SGHRS, YFSETQ. The TCR was taken from a human donor with melanoma. The chain combines TRBV5-1 with TRBJ1-6; 10 bases align to TRBD1. Sequencing was carried out using cells from a culture (not recorded whether cultured in vitro). The CDR3: CASRVTPGQGNSPLHF. In nucleotides, the CDR3 is TGCGCCAGCAGGGTTACTCCGGGACAGGGGAATTCACCCCTCCACTTT.